What follows are 30 T cell receptor beta chains derived from one specimen sequenced in a study of blood T cell repertoires in COVID-19 (dated by TCRdb to 2019 to 2021). Libraries were built with the immunoSEQ multiplex PCR assay. Drawn from immuneACCESS, this table holds only the in-frame rearrangements with V and J called that TCRdb kept. Clones are partly lost; checked studies trace under half to an unresolved V gene and leave the rest unexplained. The table for this sample lists nearly 350,000 clones; under 95% of them were counted only once. The ten most abundant clones make up roughly 3.5% of the sample. The sample was peripheral blood. These receptors all stem from a woman aged 18-29 years who had recovered from COVID-19.

The sample holds one count of this clone. The V call is TRBV6-2 or TRBV6-3, the J call TRBJ2-1; the match to TRBD2 covers 9 bases. V gave up 4 bases and J gave up 3 bases; unmatched junction bases: 13. This CDR3 contains 18 residues. Germline assignment: CDR1 MNHEY and CDR2 SVGEGT. Here the CDR3 reads CASSSKPQGLAVYNEQFF. CDR3 bases: TGTGCCAGCAGTTCCAAACCGCAGGGACTAGCAGTCTACAATGAGCAGTTCTTC.

The genes are TRBV7-2 and TRBJ2-2, with unresolved D. This CDR3 region has 17 residues. Germline CDR1 reads SGHTA; CDR2 reads FQGNSA. V lost 5 bases, J lost 3 bases, and 19 bases lay in between. CDR3 region: CASSPESPGFYTGELFF. The DNA for the CDR3 is TGTGCCAGCAGCCCCGAATCCCCGGGTTTCTACACCGGGGAGCTGTTTTTT.

The chain combines TRBV9 with TRBJ1-4; D gene uncertain. This CDR3 is built from 14 residues. The V and J ends lost 3 bases and 3 bases respectively, with 9 bases between them. CDR1 is SGDLS, CDR2 YYNGEE, per germline. Here the CDR3 reads CASSGGDSNEKLFF. The DNA of the CDR3 is TGTGCCAGCAGCGGGGGAGACTCTAATGAAAAACTGTTTTTT.

The chain's CDR3 is CASSLNLAAGNEQFF. The DNA for the CDR3 is TGCGCCAGCAGCTTAAATCTAGCGGCGGGTAATGAGCAGTTCTTC. This chain joins TRBV5-1 and TRBJ2-1, with 7 nucleotides matching TRBD2. The CDR3 totals 15 residues. Germline V gives CDR1 SGHRS, CDR2 YFSETQ. Trimming removed 2 bases from V and 7 bases from J; junction bases left unmatched: 9.

The gene calls are TRBV7-9 and TRBJ2-1; D may be TRBD2 (7 bases). The germline V gene encodes CDR1 SEHNR and CDR2 FQNEAQ (reference sequence). This CDR3 comprises 16 residues. V was trimmed by 6 bases and J by 8 bases, leaving 23 bases between them. The CDR3 DNA reads TGTGCCAGCAGGAAATCGGGACATGGAGGGGGGGATGAGCAGTTCTTC. It translates to CASRKSGHGGGDEQFF.

J is TRBJ2-2 and V is TRBV21-1; the DNA was not used to check the table's D call, TRBD2. TRBV21-1 is deemed a pseudogene. This CDR3 is built from 16 residues. This CDR3 reads CASSLVCQRVGGELFF. The CDR3 DNA is TGTGCCAGCAGTCTCGTTTGTCAGAGGGTCGGCGGGGAGCTGTTTTTT.

This rearrangement joins TRBV5-1 to TRBJ1-1; D is ambiguous. The germline gives CDR1 SGHRS, CDR2 YFSETQ. CDR3 size: 14 residues. Trimming removed 0 bases at V and 1 base at J, with 7 bases between. The CDR3 DNA reads TGCGCCAGCAGCTTGGACAGCCGGAACACTGAAGCTTTCTTT. As protein: CASSLDSRNTEAFF.

The J gene is TRBJ2-3, the V gene TRBV5-1; TRBD1 matches 10 bases. The germline CDR1 and CDR2 sequences are SGHRS and YFSETQ. The CDR3 loop spans 15 amino acids. J gave up 2 bases and V 5 bases, and 5 bases lay outside the gene matches. For the CDR3, the DNA is TGCGCCAGCAGGGGGGACAGGGGCCTCACAGATACGCAGTATTTT. Amino acids: CASRGDRGLTDTQYF.

This rearrangement joins TRBV18 to TRBJ1-1, with 7 bases matching TRBD1. Trimming at V came to 0 bases and at J to 5 bases, leaving 6 bases not matched to a gene. The CDR3 sequence is 15 residues long. Germline V lookup: CDR1 KGHSH, CDR2 LQKENI. The CDR3: CASSPPETRGTEAFF. CDR3 DNA: TGTGCCAGCTCACCACCGGAAACCAGGGGGACTGAAGCTTTCTTT. Supplemented by reference TRBV18 and TRBJ1-1, the full variable domain reads NAGVMQNPRHLVRRRGQEARLRCSPMKGHSHVYWYRQLPEEGLKFMVYLQKENIIDESGMPKERFSAEFPKEGPSILRIQQVVRGDSAAYFCASSPPETRGTEAFFGQGTRLTVV.

The rearrangement links TRBV6-5 to TRBJ1-4, with TRBD1 matching over 8 bases. This CDR3 region has 15 residues. V was clipped by 7 bases and J by 6 bases; unmatched bases: 10. Germline assignment: CDR1 MNHEY and CDR2 SVGAGI. CDR3 nucleotides: TGTGCCAGCACCGAAGGGACAGGTCGGGATGAAAAACTGTTTTTT. This codes for CASTEGTGRDEKLFF.

The rearrangement links TRBV6-5 to TRBJ1-6; D is ambiguous. V lost 6 bases, J lost 7 bases, and 13 bases lay in between. The length of the CDR3 is 14 residues. The germline gives CDR1 MNHEY, CDR2 SVGAGI. CDR3 in amino acids: CASSRNQRNSPLHF. CDR3 DNA sequence: TGTGCCAGCAGCCGGAATCAGCGAAATTCACCCCTCCACTTT.

The chain carries TRBV24-1 and TRBJ1-2; D is undetermined. Germline CDR1 reads KGHDR; CDR2 reads SFDVKD. The CDR3 covers 13 residues. Trimming removed 0 bases at V and 11 bases at J, with 12 bases between. This CDR3 is CATSDLRAGSYTF. In nucleotides, the CDR3 is TGTGCCACCAGTGATTTGCGGGCTGGGAGTTACACCTTC.

The chain carries TRBV7-2 and TRBJ1-3, with 7 bases identical to TRBD1. The V segment lost 6 bases and the J segment 8 bases; nucleotides outside the gene matches: 10. The CDR3 extends over 14 amino acids. CDR1 is SGHTA, CDR2 FQGNSA, per germline. This CDR3 is CASSLGNRGHTIYF. The CDR3 region has the DNA TGTGCCAGCAGTCTAGGAAACAGGGGACACACCATATATTTT.

The chain uses TRBV7-2 and TRBJ2-3; 8 positions match TRBD2. The CDR3 extends over 17 amino acids. CDR1 is SGHTA and CDR2 is FQGNSA in the germline V gene. The V and J ends lost 5 bases and 4 bases, in that order; junction bases with no gene match: 14. The CDR3 DNA sequence: TGTGCCAGCAGCCCGAGGCGCACCGGGGGGGCGGCAGATACGCAGTATTTT. Encoded protein: CASSPRRTGGAADTQYF.

The V gene is TRBV5-1, the J gene TRBJ1-1; 7 bases are shared with TRBD1. Germline loops: CDR1 SGHRS, CDR2 YFSETQ. CDR3 length: 14 residues. Unmatched junction bases numbered 11, after V lost 4 bases and J lost 8 bases. CDR3: CASSPTLDRAEAFF. Written as DNA, the CDR3 is TGCGCCAGCAGCCCGACATTAGACAGGGCAGAAGCTTTCTTT.

This chain joins TRBV21-1 and TRBJ2-7; the table calls TRBD2, which could not be checked here. TRBV21-1 is labeled a pseudogene. CDR3 length: 12 residues. The CDR3 reads CARLYGPGEQYV. DNA of the CDR3: TGTGCCAGGCTTTATGGGCCGGGGGAGCAGTACGTC.

V gene TRBV4-1 combines with J gene TRBJ1-1; perhaps TRBD1 as D (6 bases). The V gene lost 3 bases and the J gene lost 0 bases, with 8 bases spanning the gap. CDR1 MGHRA and CDR2 YSYEKL come from the germline V gene. CDR3 length equals 14 residues. This CDR3 is CASSHQGMNTEAFF. In nucleotides, the CDR3 is TGCGCCAGCAGCCACCAGGGGATGAACACTGAAGCTTTCTTT.

This clone turned up a few times. The genes are TRBV4-1 and TRBJ2-3, with 14 bases fitting TRBD2. In germline, CDR1 is MGHRA, CDR2 YSYEKL. The V gene end was trimmed by 0 bases and the J gene end by 6 bases; junction bases not matched to a gene: 2. CDR3 size: 16 residues. CDR3 coding DNA: TGCGCCAGCAGCCAAGAGGGACTAGCGGGAGCGGATACGCAGTATTTT. This gives the protein CASSQEGLAGADTQYF.

The sample holds one count of this clone. This chain connects TRBV7-9 to TRBJ2-2; D remains unclear. V was pared by 5 bases and J by 8 bases, with 12 bases between. The CDR3 extends over 13 amino acids. Germline CDR1 reads SEHNR; CDR2 reads FQNEAQ (reference sequence). DNA for the CDR3: TGTGCCAGCAGCCTACTCCCCTCTGGGGAGCTGTTTTTT. Encoded protein: CASSLLPSGELFF. The variable domain in full, completed from reference TRBV7-9 and TRBJ2-2, reads DTGVSQNPRHKITKRGQNVTFRCDPISEHNRLYWYRQTLGQGPEFLTYFQNEAQLEKSRLLSDRFSAERPKGSFSTLEIQRTEQGDSAMYLCASSLLPSGELFFGEGSRLTVL.

This clone was seen only once. This chain connects TRBV9 to TRBJ2-3; maybe TRBD2 (6 bases). The germline gives CDR1 SGDLS, CDR2 YYNGEE. With 2 bases removed from V and 4 bases from J, the gap between germline ends came to 8 bases. The CDR3 covers 13 residues. CDR3 coding DNA: TGTGCCAGCAGCGTGCGGGAATCAGATACGCAGTATTTT. It translates to CASSVRESDTQYF.

The chain combines TRBV11-2 with TRBJ2-1; 10 bases are shared with TRBD2. With V trimmed by 0 bases and J by 0 bases, 8 bases remained unmatched. The CDR3 extends over 19 amino acids. Germline values: CDR1 SGHAT, CDR2 FQNNGV. The CDR3 nucleotides read TGTGCCAGCAGCTTAGATTGGACTAGCGGCCCGAGCTCCTACAATGAGCAGTTCTTC. Amino acid sequence: CASSLDWTSGPSSYNEQFF. The variable domain in full, with the rest retrieved from reference TRBV11-2 and TRBJ2-1, is EAGVAQSPRYKIIEKRQSVAFWCNPISGHATLYWYQQILGQGPKLLIQFQNNGVVDDSQLPKDRFSAERLKGVDSTLKIQPAKLEDSAVYLCASSLDWTSGPSSYNEQFFGPGTRLTVL.

This chain uses TRBV27 with TRBJ2-5; D is ambiguous. The CDR3 is made up of 15 amino acids. V was trimmed by 2 bases and J by 1 base, leaving 11 bases between them. The germline CDR1 and CDR2 sequences are MNHEY and SMNVEV (reference sequence). The CDR3 nucleotides read TGTGCCAGCAGTTTAGGGCCTGGTCCCCAAGAGACCCAGTACTTC. Protein sequence: CASSLGPGPQETQYF.

This chain connects TRBV2 to TRBJ2-1; 10 bases align to TRBD2. From germline, CDR1 is SNHLY and CDR2 FYNNEI. This CDR3 contains 14 residues. The trim removed 6 bases at V and 3 bases at J, leaving 2 bases unmatched. CDR3 DNA sequence: TGTGCCAGCAGGCGGACTAGCGGCTACAATGAGCAGTTCTTC. It yields the protein CASRRTSGYNEQFF. Based on the CDR3 plus reference TRBV2 and TRBJ2-1, the full variable domain is EPEVTQTPSHQVTQMGQEVILRCVPISNHLYFYWYRQILGQKVEFLVSFYNNEISEKSEIFDDQFSVERPDGSNFTLKIRSTKLEDSAMYFCASRRTSGYNEQFFGPGTRLTVL.

The V and J genes are TRBV3-1 (or the pseudogene TRBV3-2) and TRBJ1-4; 8 bases map to TRBD1. This CDR3 contains 15 residues. The V gene end was trimmed by 2 bases and the J gene end by 7 bases; junction bases not matched to a gene: 6. CDR1 LGHDT and CDR2 YNNKEL come from the germline V gene (reference sequence). CDR3 DNA: TGTGCCAGCAGCCAACCAGGGGGCGCGAGTGAAAAACTGTTTTTT. Translating gives CASSQPGGASEKLFF.

In this sample, this clone turned up a few times. The rearrangement joins TRBV6-2 or TRBV6-3 to TRBJ1-5, with D uncertain. The CDR3 extends over 15 amino acids. The germline CDR1 and CDR2 sequences are MNHEY and SVGEGT. Trimming cost V 6 bases and J 2 bases, with 14 bases left between them. CDR3 bases: TGTGCCAGCAGCCTCCCGGTCCATGGCAATCAGCCCCAGCATTTT. Encoded protein: CASSLPVHGNQPQHF.

As regards this clone: The same CDR3 also results from other DNA sequences found in this sample. This chain uses TRBV11-2 with TRBJ1-1; tentative D call: TRBD1 (6 bases). CDR1 and CDR2 (germline): SGHAT, FQNNGV. The CDR3 is made up of 13 amino acids. Trimming pared 4 bases from V and 5 bases from J, leaving 11 bases between. CDR3 residues: CASSSRQATEAFF. The CDR3 DNA sequence: TGTGCCAGCAGCTCTCGACAGGCAACTGAAGCTTTCTTT.

The chain carries TRBV5-8 and TRBJ2-5; D ambiguous. The CDR3 is 13 amino acids. Trimming left V 1 base short and J 4 bases short, with 8 bases between. Per the germline V gene, CDR1 is SGHTS and CDR2 is YDEGEE. The CDR3 DNA reads TGTGCCAGCAGCTTGCGTGTATCAGAGACCCAGTACTTC. Protein: CASSLRVSETQYF.

This chain uses TRBV10-1 with TRBJ2-3; 7 nucleotides agree with TRBD1. CDR1 is WNHNN and CDR2 is SYGVQD in the germline V gene (reference sequence). The CDR3 length is 14 residues. After removal of 6 bases from V and 0 bases from J, the junction contained 3 bases not matched to a gene. Written as DNA, the CDR3 is TGCGCCAGCAGCGCGGACAGGAGCACAGATACGCAGTATTTT. Its protein is CASSADRSTDTQYF.

J is TRBJ2-3 and V is TRBV7-2; tentative D call: TRBD2 (6 bases). The CDR3 is 15 residues long. CDR1 is SGHTA, CDR2 FQGNSA, per germline. The V gene lost 2 bases and the J gene lost 2 bases, with 11 bases spanning the gap. In DNA, the CDR3 is TGTGCCAGCAGCTTAAGGTGGGACTTCACAGATACGCAGTATTTT. It translates to CASSLRWDFTDTQYF.

This clone has a single count. The chain employs TRBV10-1 and TRBJ2-7; 9 bases agree with TRBD2. The CDR3 loop spans 17 amino acids. Germline V gene sequence: CDR1 WNHNN, CDR2 SYGVQD (reference sequence). The ends lost 3 bases at V and 7 bases at J; junction bases unmatched: 16. CDR3 region: CASSDSYGSGRTEEQYV. Written as DNA, the CDR3 is TGCGCCAGCAGTGATAGCTATGGTAGCGGGAGAACGGAGGAGCAGTACGTC.